This TCR beta chain was found in a study of blood T cell repertoires in COVID-19. This CDR3 region has 15 residues. Trimming removed 1 base from V and 0 bases from J, with 6 bases in between. CDR1 is LGHNA and CDR2 is YSLEER in the germline V gene. This study enrolled people aged about 18 to 90 from about two dozen US geographic areas. Method: immunoSEQ multiplex PCR; TCRdb's copy keeps in-frame clones and lacks some. The repertoire holds 150,000 to 200,000 clones, with around four fifths as singletons. Material: PBMCs or T cells enriched from blood (not recorded which). This receptor was identified in a woman in her forties or fifties who had recovered from COVID-19. The chain couples TRBV4-3 to TRBJ1-4; no clear D gene. The CDR3 DNA follows: TGCGCCAGCAGCCAAGCCGGGACAACTAATGAAAAACTGTTTTTT. It specifies CASSQAGTTNEKLFF.